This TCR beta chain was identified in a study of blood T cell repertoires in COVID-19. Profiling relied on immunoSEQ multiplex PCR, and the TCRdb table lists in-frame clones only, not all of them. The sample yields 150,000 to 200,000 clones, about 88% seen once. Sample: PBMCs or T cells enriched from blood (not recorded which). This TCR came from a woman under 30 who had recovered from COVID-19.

CDR3: CASRSIAVYEQYF. The CDR3 DNA follows: TGTGCCAGCAGAAGCATAGCGGTCTACGAGCAGTACTTC. This chain links TRBV6-5 with TRBJ2-7, with D perhaps matching TRBD2 (6 bases). V lost 6 bases, J lost 3 bases, and 12 bases lay in between. The CDR3 runs 13 residues. The germline V gene has CDR1 MNHEY and CDR2 SVGAGI.